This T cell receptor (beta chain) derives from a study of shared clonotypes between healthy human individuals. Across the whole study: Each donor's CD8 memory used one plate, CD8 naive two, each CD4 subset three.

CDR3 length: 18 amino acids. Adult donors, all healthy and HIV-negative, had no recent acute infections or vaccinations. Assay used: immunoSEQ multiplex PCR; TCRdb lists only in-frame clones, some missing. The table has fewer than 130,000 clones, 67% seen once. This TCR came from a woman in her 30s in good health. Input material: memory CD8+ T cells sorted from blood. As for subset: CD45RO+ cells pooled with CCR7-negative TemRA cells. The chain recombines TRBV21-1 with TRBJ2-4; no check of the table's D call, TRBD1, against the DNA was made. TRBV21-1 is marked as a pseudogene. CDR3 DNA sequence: TGTGCCAGCAGCAAAGTGCCGGGACAGGGAATAGCCAAAAACATTCAGTACTTC. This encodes CASSKVPGQGIAKNIQYF.